This record concerns one T cell receptor beta chain sequence. Its antigen remains unknown. Trimming cost V 7 bases and J 0 bases, with 13 bases left between them. CDR3 length equals 15 residues. Germline CDR1 reads SGHDN; CDR2 reads FVKESK. These data belong to a study of radiation and T cells in renal cell carcinoma. Background on the study: Nephrectomy followed 15 Gy stereotactic body radiation by 4 weeks.

The time point: baseline pretreatment blood. The treatment denotes: 15 Gy SBRT to primary tumor, nephrectomy 4 weeks later. Sequenced by immunoSEQ multiplex PCR; TCRdb stores in-frame clones only, minus some. This table has roughly 150,000 clones, about 88% appearing once. Findings and limits, study-wide: No pretreatment tumor biopsies were available for baseline clonotypes.

The sequence was collected from a woman aged 65 to 85 with renal cell carcinoma. The chain carries TRBV14 and TRBJ2-1; no definite D call. Sample: blood, taken from a patient whose treatment included radiotherapy and nephrectomy. The CDR3 region is CASTMGWSSYNEQFF. The CDR3 region has the DNA TGTGCCAGCACAATGGGCTGGAGCTCCTACAATGAGCAGTTCTTC.